This entry lists 23 T cell receptor beta chains sequenced from one sample in a study of blood T cell repertoires in COVID-19. Sequenced by immunoSEQ multiplex PCR; TCRdb stores in-frame clones only, minus some. The repertoire holds some 250,000 clones, with about 86% as singletons. Material: peripheral blood. Every receptor here comes from a woman older than 75 with acute or convalescent COVID-19.

The V and J genes are TRBV2 and TRBJ1-2; 7 positions agree with TRBD1. The CDR3 is 17 residues long. Germline CDR1 reads SNHLY; CDR2 reads FYNNEI. Trimming at V came to 2 bases and at J to 0 bases, leaving 9 bases not matched to a gene. CDR3 protein: CASSEKGAYPSNYGYTF. As DNA, the CDR3 is TGTGCCAGCAGTGAAAAGGGGGCCTATCCCTCTAACTATGGCTACACCTTC.

V is TRBV15 and J is TRBJ1-5, with D perhaps matching TRBD1 (6 bases). CDR1 and CDR2 (germline): LNHNV, YYDKDF (reference sequence). This CDR3 has 19 amino acids. Trimming removed 2 bases from V and 0 bases from J, with 20 bases in between. CDR3 in DNA: TGTGCCACCAGCAGACGAAAGGGAAAGGACAGCTATAGCAATCAGCCCCAGCATTTT. It is translated as CATSRRKGKDSYSNQPQHF.

This chain uses TRBV14 with TRBJ1-2, with D possibly TRBD1 on 5 matching bases. The V end was cut by 4 bases, the J end by 3 bases, with 9 bases between. Per germline, CDR1 SGHDN and CDR2 FVKESK. The CDR3 extends over 13 amino acids. CDR3 in amino acids: CASSPRGDYGYTF. The CDR3 nucleotides are TGTGCCAGCAGCCCCCGGGGGGACTATGGCTACACCTTC.

Only one count was recorded for this clone. V and J are TRBV15 and TRBJ2-5; the D gene is possibly TRBD1 (7 bases). V was shortened by 0 bases and J by 2 bases, with 13 bases between the two germline ends. CDR1 and CDR2 from the germline V gene are LNHNV and YYDKDF (reference sequence). This CDR3 spans 16 amino acids. The CDR3, as DNA: TGTGCCACCAGCAGAGATCCGACAGGGAGGCAAGAGACCCAGTACTTC. Amino acids: CATSRDPTGRQETQYF.

V gene TRBV29-1 combines with J gene TRBJ2-1, with a weak D call TRBD2 (6 bases). Germline V CDR1 and CDR2: SQVTM, ANQGSEA. The ends were cut back, 3 bases at V and 0 bases at J, with 6 bases in the middle. The CDR3 spans 13 residues. The CDR3 DNA sequence: TGCAGCGTTGACGGGAGCTCCTACAATGAGCAGTTCTTC. Amino acids: CSVDGSSYNEQFF.

The chain combines TRBV18 with TRBJ2-3; possibly TRBD1 for D (6 bases). CDR3 length: 13 residues. Germline-derived CDR1 and CDR2 are KGHSH and LQKENI. Trimming removed 3 bases from V and 5 bases from J, with 9 bases in between. The CDR3 nucleotides read TGTGCCAGCTCACCCGGACAGCTAGATACGCAGTATTTT. The encoded protein is CASSPGQLDTQYF.

About this clone: A read error may be the cause here, since a much bigger clone is one base away. The chain carries TRBV2 and TRBJ1-1; TRBD1 is a possible D gene (5 bases). Germline lookup yields CDR1 SNHLY and CDR2 FYNNEI. Trimming removed 1 base at V and 4 bases at J, with 7 bases between. The CDR3 covers 13 residues. CDR3 sequence reads: CASSEGQFTEAFF. In DNA form, the CDR3 reads TGTGCCAGCAGTGAAGGACAGTTCACTGAAGCTTTCTTT.

The count of this clone is one. V is TRBV18 and J is TRBJ2-2; the match to TRBD1 covers 7 bases. There are 16 residues in the CDR3. Germline V gene lookup returns CDR1 KGHSH and CDR2 LQKENI. V lost 3 bases, J lost 0 bases, and 4 bases stayed unmatched. The CDR3 sequence: CASSPRRGPNTGELFF. The CDR3 bases are TGTGCCAGCTCACCGCGTAGGGGGCCGAACACCGGGGAGCTGTTTTTT.

This clone occurred once. The chain carries TRBV5-1 and TRBJ2-5; perhaps TRBD1 as D (6 bases). V lost 4 bases to trimming and J lost 4 bases, with 11 bases between them. CDR1 is SGHRS, CDR2 YFSETQ, per germline. CDR3 length: 13 residues. The CDR3 bases are TGCGCCAGCAGCCCCGGACAGTCAGAGACCCAGTACTTC. It specifies CASSPGQSETQYF.

The V call is TRBV6-4, the J call TRBJ1-1, with D tentatively TRBD1 (6 bases). Germline V CDR1 and CDR2: MRHNA, SNTAGT. This CDR3 comprises 15 residues. Between the trimmed V and J ends, which lost 1 base and 3 bases, there was a span of 12 bases. The CDR3 DNA sequence: TGTGCCAGCAGTGACTTAGCAGGGGAAGACACTGAAGCTTTCTTT. It encodes CASSDLAGEDTEAFF.

The chain uses TRBV18 and TRBJ1-6, with 8 nucleotides matching TRBD1. This CDR3 has 15 amino acids. Trimming cost V 3 bases and J 10 bases; bases outside gene matches: 8. The germline gives CDR1 KGHSH, CDR2 LQKENI. CDR3 DNA sequence: TGTGCCAGCTCACCCCGGGACAGGCTACAATCACCCCTCCACTTT. It specifies CASSPRDRLQSPLHF.

There are a few counts of this clone. This chain joins TRBV18 and TRBJ1-5, with D tentatively TRBD1 (6 bases). Germline-derived CDR1 and CDR2 are KGHSH and LQKENI. This CDR3 is 14 amino acids long. V gave up 3 bases and J gave up 3 bases, with 9 bases separating them. In DNA form, the CDR3 reads TGTGCCAGCTCACCCTCAGGGGCCAATCAGCCCCAGCATTTT. Residues: CASSPSGANQPQHF.

The CDR3 DNA reads as TGTGCCAGCAGTCCGGACAGGTCCTACGAGCAGTACTTC. This sequence encodes CASSPDRSYEQYF. This rearrangement joins TRBV28 to TRBJ2-7; 7 bases match TRBD1. From germline, CDR1 is MDHEN and CDR2 SYDVKM. This CDR3 is built from 13 residues. V lost 5 bases, J lost 1 base, and 2 bases stayed unmatched.

This chain links TRBV10-3 with TRBJ1-3; D may be TRBD1 (5 bases). The CDR3 runs to 11 residues. V lost 11 bases and J 8 bases, leaving 13 bases between the germline ends. Germline V lookup: CDR1 ENHRY, CDR2 SYGVKD. CDR3 sequence reads: CASRVSDTIYF. CDR3 DNA: TGTGCCTCCAGGGTGAGCGACACCATATATTTT.

In this sample, this clone turned up a few times. The gene calls are TRBV7-8 and TRBJ2-1; a weak D match, TRBD2 (6 bases). The CDR3 spans 15 residues. The V and J ends lost 6 bases and 6 bases respectively, with 18 bases between them. Germline values: CDR1 SGHVS, CDR2 FQNEAQ. CDR3 region: CASRNTGQGGNEQFF. DNA for the CDR3: TGTGCCAGCAGGAATACAGGCCAGGGAGGCAATGAGCAGTTCTTC. Using reference TRBV7-8 and TRBJ2-1 for the parts outside the CDR3, the full variable domain is GAGVSQSPRYKVAKRGQDVALRCDPISGHVSLFWYQQALGQGPEFLTYFQNEAQLDKSGLPSDRFFAERPEGSVSTLKIQRTQQEDSAVYLCASRNTGQGGNEQFFGPGTRLTVL.

The gene calls are TRBV6-6 and TRBJ1-1, with D possibly TRBD1 on 6 matching bases. The CDR3 has 16 residues. Germline loops: CDR1 MNHNY, CDR2 SVGAGI (reference sequence). V was trimmed by 2 bases and J by 4 bases, leaving 17 bases between them. The CDR3 DNA reads TGTGCCAGCAGTTACGGGGGGGCCCACCTGGGCACTGAAGCTTTCTTT. Amino acid sequence: CASSYGGAHLGTEAFF.

This sequence joins TRBV5-1 and TRBJ2-2; no definite D call. The V gene lost 0 bases and the J gene lost 4 bases, with 10 bases spanning the gap. The CDR3 runs to 15 residues. Germline loops: CDR1 SGHRS, CDR2 YFSETQ. CDR3 amino acids: CASSLDPEITGELFF. CDR3 coding DNA: TGCGCCAGCAGCTTGGACCCCGAGATCACCGGGGAGCTGTTTTTT.

The chain recombines TRBV7-3 with TRBJ1-5; D unclear. Trimming pared 0 bases from V and 4 bases from J, leaving 4 bases between. CDR1 and CDR2 (germline): SGHTA, FQGTGA. The CDR3 contains 13 residues. CDR3 amino acids: CASSLTPNQPQHF. CDR3 nucleotides: TGTGCCAGCAGCTTAACTCCGAATCAGCCCCAGCATTTT.

The V call is TRBV30, the J call TRBJ1-1; 9 positions match TRBD1. J lost 9 bases, V lost 2 bases, and 4 bases had no gene match. This CDR3 has 12 amino acids. The V gene's germline CDR1 is GTSNPN and CDR2 SVGIG (reference sequence). The CDR3 spells CAWSNGQGKAFF. CDR3 DNA: TGTGCCTGGAGTAACGGACAGGGGAAAGCTTTCTTT.

The table lists this clone with a few counts. The chain carries TRBV28 and TRBJ2-6; no definite D call. The V end was cut by 6 bases, the J end by 0 bases, with 3 bases between. The CDR3 contains 13 residues. Germline V gene sequence: CDR1 MDHEN, CDR2 SYDVKM. The CDR3 DNA follows: TGTGCCAGCAGCCTCTCTGGGGCCAACGTCCTGACTTTC. Translating gives CASSLSGANVLTF. Combining the CDR3 with reference TRBV28 and TRBJ2-6 gives the whole variable domain DVKVTQSSRYLVKRTGEKVFLECVQDMDHENMFWYRQDPGLGLRLIYFSYDVKMKEKGDIPEGYSVSREKKERFSLILESASTNQTSMYLCASSLSGANVLTFGAGSRLTVL.

This clone was seen a single time. The chain is built from TRBV15 and TRBJ2-7, with 7 bases that match TRBD1. The CDR3 sequence is 15 residues long. Trimming cost V 3 bases and J 1 base; bases outside gene matches: 6. CDR1 is LNHNV, CDR2 YYDKDF, per germline (reference sequence). CDR3 nucleotide sequence: TGTGCCACCAGCAGGGAACCGGGACAGTCCTACGAGCAGTACTTC. It is translated as CATSREPGQSYEQYF. Filled out from reference TRBV15 and TRBJ2-7, the complete variable domain reads DAMVIQNPRYQVTQFGKPVTLSCSQTLNHNVMYWYQQKSSQAPKLLFHYYDKDFNNEADTPDNFQSRRPNTSFCFLDIRSPGLGDTAMYLCATSREPGQSYEQYFGPGTRLTVT.

V gene TRBV9 combines with J gene TRBJ2-1; weak D call: TRBD1 (5 bases). V was shortened by 2 bases and J by 12 bases, with 12 bases between the two germline ends. The germline V gene has CDR1 SGDLS and CDR2 YYNGEE. This CDR3 is 12 amino acids long. CDR3 sequence: CASSVTETVQFF. The CDR3 bases are TGTGCCAGCAGCGTGACGGAGACAGTGCAGTTCTTC.

This clone is a singleton in its sample. This sequence joins TRBV28 and TRBJ2-3; D perhaps matches TRBD2 (5 bases). The CDR3 totals 14 residues. Germline CDR1 MDHEN, CDR2 SYDVKM. Trimming removed 7 bases at V and 1 base at J, with 12 bases between. The CDR3: CASKRGFGTDTQYF. The CDR3 nucleotides read TGTGCCAGCAAACGGGGTTTCGGCACAGATACGCAGTATTTT.